A selection of T cell receptor beta chains follows, all from one sample in a study of OX40 agonist ivuxolimab in advanced cancers. This table comes from immunoSEQ multiplex PCR, and its TCRdb copy is limited to in-frame clones, with some not included. The top ten hold 2.6% of the sample, which has about 93,000 clones, roughly nine tenths seen once. Source: CD4+ or CD8+ T cells sorted from blood, taken in a trial of the OX40 agonist ivuxolimab. These receptors were collected from an adult with an advanced solid tumor such as melanoma, head and neck, liver or kidney cancer. CDR3s include the opening cysteine and the closing phenylalanine or tryptophan. D genes are given only for firm matches. Clone size, where shown, is once, few, many, or a class for clones that have expanded.

size: -; J: TRBJ2-2; D: -; V: TRBV2; DNA: TGTGCCAGCAGTACTAGGTCCCCCGGCACCGGGGAGCTGTTTTTT; CDR3: CASSTRSPGTGELFF
size: once; J: TRBJ2-2; D: -; V: TRBV30; DNA: TGTGCCTGGAGTGTATCTGGGGTCCTCAAGAACACCGGGGAGCTGTTTTTT; CDR3: CAWSVSGVLKNTGELFF
size: -; J: TRBJ2-7; D: -; V: TRBV15; DNA: TGTGCCACCAGCAGAGATCGTGGCGTCGCTAGCGCGAGCTCCTACGAGCAGTACTTC; CDR3: CATSRDRGVASASSYEQYF
size: -; J: TRBJ1-1; D: -; V: TRBV7-9; DNA: TGTGCCAGCAGCTTAGAGACAGGCTGGACTGAAGCTTTCTTT; CDR3: CASSLETGWTEAFF
size: -; J: TRBJ2-5; D: -; V: TRBV2; DNA: TGTGCCAGCAGTGAGCGGCTACAAGAGACCCAGTACTTC; CDR3: CASSERLQETQYF
size: -; J: TRBJ2-4; D: -; V: TRBV27; DNA: TGTGCCAGCCTAGTCCAGGGTTCCGAAAACATTCAGTACTTC; CDR3: CASLVQGSENIQYF
size: -; J: TRBJ1-1; D: TRBD1; V: TRBV6-5; DNA: TGTGCCAGCAGTCAAGGGGACAGGGTAAGTCCTGAAGCTTTCTTT; CDR3: CASSQGDRVSPEAFF
size: -; J: TRBJ2-5; D: -; V: TRBV2; DNA: TGTGCCAGCAGACTAGTAGAGACCCAGTACTTC; CDR3: CASRLVETQYF
size: -; J: TRBJ2-7; D: TRBD2; V: TRBV5-1; DNA: TGCGCCAGCAGCTTAGCGGGAGGATCAGTGGGGGAGCAGTACTTC; CDR3: CASSLAGGSVGEQYF
size: few; J: TRBJ2-7; D: -; V: TRBV4-2; DNA: TGTGCCAGCACCCCGGGACTCTCGGCGCCCTACGAGCAGTACTTC; CDR3: CASTPGLSAPYEQYF
size: -; J: TRBJ1-3; D: -; V: TRBV7-9; DNA: TGTGCCAGCAGCTTAGCGACAGGAAACACCATATATTTT; CDR3: CASSLATGNTIYF
size: -; J: TRBJ1-5; D: TRBD1; V: TRBV28; DNA: TGTGCCAGCAGGAAAGCAGGGGGCTTTAGGCAGCCCCAGCATTTT; CDR3: CASRKAGGFRQPQHF
size: once; J: TRBJ2-5; D: TRBD2; V: TRBV4-1; DNA: TGCGCCAGCAGCCCTCAGACTAGCGGGAGACAAGAGACCCAGTACTTC; CDR3: CASSPQTSGRQETQYF
size: -; J: TRBJ2-3; D: -; V: TRBV19; DNA: TGTGCCAGTAGTACCCTCCCCGGGGATACGCAGTATTTT; CDR3: CASSTLPGDTQYF
size: -; J: TRBJ1-2; D: -; V: TRBV20-1; DNA: TGCAGTGCTAGAGATAGGGGCTACTACACCTTC; CDR3: CSARDRGYYTF
size: -; J: TRBJ1-1; D: TRBD1; V: TRBV18; DNA: TGTGCCAGCTCACCACACCGGGACAGTGAAGCTTTCTTT; CDR3: CASSPHRDSEAFF
size: -; J: TRBJ2-1; D: -; V: TRBV7-9; DNA: TGTGCCAGCACCCAGGGAATTCTGACAAGCTCCTACAATGAGCAGTTCTTC; CDR3: CASTQGILTSSYNEQFF
size: -; J: TRBJ2-7; D: TRBD1; V: TRBV2; DNA: TGTGCCAGCAGACCGGGACAGGGTTCCTACGAGCAGTACTTC; CDR3: CASRPGQGSYEQYF
size: once; J: TRBJ1-1; D: TRBD1; V: TRBV5-1; DNA: TGCGCCAGCAGCTCAGGGGGCTCCACTGAAGCTTTCTTT; CDR3: CASSSGGSTEAFF
size: -; J: TRBJ1-1; D: -; V: TRBV20-1; DNA: TGCAGGCCAGGGGTGGACACTGAAGCTTTCTTT; CDR3: CRPGVDTEAFF
size: -; J: TRBJ2-3; D: TRBD2; V: TRBV7-2; DNA: TGTGCCAGCAGCACCGGACTAGCGGGAGTAGGTGGTACGCAGTATTTT; CDR3: CASSTGLAGVGGTQYF
size: -; J: TRBJ2-7; D: TRBD2; V: TRBV30; DNA: TGTGCCTGGAGTGGCGGGAGAGACGAGCAGTACTTC; CDR3: CAWSGGRDEQYF
size: -; J: TRBJ2-1; D: -; V: TRBV7-2; DNA: TGTGCCAGCAGTAAGCGGGACAGCTCCTACAATGAGCAGTTCTTC; CDR3: CASSKRDSSYNEQFF
size: -; J: TRBJ2-1; D: -; V: TRBV5-1; DNA: TGCGCCAGCAGCTTGTTCAATGCTAGCCGGTCCCTCCAGGGGTACAATGAGCAGTTCTTC; CDR3: CASSLFNASRSLQGYNEQFF
size: -; J: TRBJ1-6; D: -; V: TRBV28; DNA: TGTGCCAGCAATAGCGGGACCCAAAATTCACCCCTCCACTTT; CDR3: CASNSGTQNSPLHF
size: -; J: TRBJ2-1; D: -; V: TRBV5-1; DNA: TGCGCCAGCAGCTCCCCTCGGTACTCCTACAATGAGCAGTTCTTC; CDR3: CASSSPRYSYNEQFF
size: -; J: TRBJ1-1; D: -; V: TRBV18; DNA: TGTGCCAGCTGGACCGGCGCGGGTGCTGAAGCTTTCTTT; CDR3: CASWTGAGAEAFF
size: -; J: TRBJ2-1; D: TRBD2; V: TRBV5-4; DNA: TGTGCCAGCAGCAACCCGGGACTAGCTTCATACAATGAGCAGTTCTTC; CDR3: CASSNPGLASYNEQFF
size: -; J: TRBJ2-7; D: TRBD2; V: TRBV2; DNA: TGTGCCAGCAGTGAAGCGCTTCAACTAGCGGGAGCCACCCACGAGCAGTACTTC; CDR3: CASSEALQLAGATHEQYF
size: -; J: TRBJ2-7; D: -; V: TRBV7-2; DNA: TGTGCCAGCAGCTTAGTATGGGGGAGCGGCTACGAGCAGTACTTC; CDR3: CASSLVWGSGYEQYF
size: once; J: TRBJ2-5; D: -; V: TRBV9; DNA: TGTGCCAGCAGCGGATCCGGACAGACCCAAGAGACCCAGTACTTC; CDR3: CASSGSGQTQETQYF
size: -; J: TRBJ2-7; D: TRBD2; V: TRBV11-2; DNA: TGTGCCAGCAGCGGAGTACTAGCGGGACGGGAGCAGTACTTC; CDR3: CASSGVLAGREQYF
size: -; J: TRBJ2-7; D: TRBD1; V: TRBV28; DNA: TGTGCCAGCAGTTCCGCCGGGACAGGGGGCTCCTACGAGCAGTACTTC; CDR3: CASSSAGTGGSYEQYF
size: -; J: TRBJ2-1; D: TRBD2; V: TRBV27; DNA: TGTGCCAGCAGTCCCGATCTAGCGGCCTCCTACAATGAGCAGTTCTTC; CDR3: CASSPDLAASYNEQFF
size: -; J: TRBJ1-2; D: -; V: TRBV30; DNA: TGTGCCTGGAGCTTACTCGGCTATGGCTACACCTTC; CDR3: CAWSLLGYGYTF
size: -; J: TRBJ2-1; D: TRBD2; V: TRBV4-3; DNA: TGCGCCAGCAGCCAAGATCGACTAGCGATCTATGAGCAGTTCTTC; CDR3: CASSQDRLAIYEQFF
size: -; J: TRBJ2-7; D: -; V: TRBV7-9; DNA: TGTGCCAGCAGCCCGATGCCCGGTTACGAGCAGTACTTC; CDR3: CASSPMPGYEQYF
size: -; J: TRBJ2-7; D: -; V: TRBV5-6; DNA: TGTGCCAGCAGCTTGGAGCTAGCTAACGAGCAGTACTTC; CDR3: CASSLELANEQYF
size: -; J: TRBJ2-7; D: -; V: TRBV7-2; DNA: TGTGCCAGCAGCTTCGCAGGACCCTCATACGAGCAGTACTTC; CDR3: CASSFAGPSYEQYF
size: -; J: TRBJ2-5; D: -; V: TRBV18; DNA: TGTGCCAGCTCACCTGGGGTTCGGGAGACCCAGTACTTC; CDR3: CASSPGVRETQYF
size: -; J: TRBJ2-2; D: -; V: TRBV2; DNA: TGTGCCAGCGGGCCCAGGGTCAATCACGGGGAGCTGTTTTTT; CDR3: CASGPRVNHGELFF
size: -; J: TRBJ2-5; D: -; V: TRBV29-1; DNA: TGCAGCGTAAGACTGGAGACCCAGTACTTC; CDR3: CSVRLETQYF
size: -; J: TRBJ2-7; D: TRBD2; V: TRBV30; DNA: TGTGCCTGGAGACCTAGCGGGAGATCTTACGAGCAGTACTTC; CDR3: CAWRPSGRSYEQYF
size: -; J: TRBJ2-3; D: -; V: TRBV7-3; DNA: TGTGCCAGCAGCCAAGACTACCCCACAGATACGCAGTATTTT; CDR3: CASSQDYPTDTQYF
size: -; J: TRBJ2-6; D: -; V: TRBV6-5; DNA: TGTGCCATTGGGGATTCTGGGGCCAACGTCCTGACTTTC; CDR3: CAIGDSGANVLTF
size: -; J: TRBJ2-1; D: -; V: TRBV15; DNA: TGTGCCACCAGCAGAGATCGGCAGGGGCAGTTCTTC; CDR3: CATSRDRQGQFF
size: once; J: TRBJ2-5; D: -; V: TRBV30; DNA: TGTGCCTGGAGTGGACTCCAAGAGACCCAGTACTTC; CDR3: CAWSGLQETQYF
size: -; J: TRBJ2-3; D: -; V: TRBV4-2; DNA: TGTGCCAGCAGCCAAGAGACAACAGGGAGTGGGTCAGATACGCAGTATTTT; CDR3: CASSQETTGSGSDTQYF
size: -; J: TRBJ2-5; D: -; V: TRBV27; DNA: TGTGCCAGCAGTTTATACCCGGGAGTTGGGGAGACCCAGTACTTC; CDR3: CASSLYPGVGETQYF
size: -; J: TRBJ1-4; D: -; V: TRBV6-1; DNA: TGTGCCAGCAGTCATTTGTCAGGGCGGGAAAAACTGTTTTTT; CDR3: CASSHLSGREKLFF
size: -; J: TRBJ1-1; D: TRBD1; V: TRBV18; DNA: TGTGCCAGCTCACCCCCGGGACAGGGTGGGAACACTGAAGCTTTCTTT; CDR3: CASSPPGQGGNTEAFF